Shown below are 28 T cell receptor beta chains from a single sample sequenced in a study of regulatory T cells in long-lasting Graves disease. Researchers made TCR beta libraries by using iRepertoire HTBI primers and running Arm-PCR on CDR3 regions. One entry per CDR3 protein results from TCRdb running MiXCR on the multiplex PCR reads. The sample lists 350,000 to 550,000 distinct CDR3 sequences, more than 12% occurring once. Time point meaning: newly diagnosed GD, antithyroid drugs for less than 3 months. Construction of the TCR library relied on RNA isolated from PBMCs. These same records also appear under a second study, on T cells in Graves' hyperthyroidism and ophthalmopathy.

The source was peripheral blood mononuclear cells (PBMCs), collected at new diagnosis, from a patient treated with antithyroid drugs. The receptor set was obtained from a woman aged 25 to 39 with Graves disease.

The rearrangement links TRBV30 to TRBJ1-2, with D possibly matching TRBD1 (5 bases). V was pared by 3 bases and J by 6 bases, with 14 bases between. The CDR3 has 13 residues. Germline-derived CDR1 and CDR2 are GTSNPN and SVGIG (reference sequence). CDR3 loop: CAWSHDRGNGYTF. In DNA form, the CDR3 reads TGTGCCTGGAGCCATGACAGAGGAAATGGCTACACCTTC.

There are many counts of this clonotype. The chain employs TRBV5-1 and TRBJ2-2; D gene ambiguous. The CDR3 consists of 15 residues. Germline-derived CDR1 and CDR2 are SGHRS and YFSETQ. Trimming took off 3 bases at V and 5 bases at J, with 14 bases between the two ends. This CDR3 reads CASSSGQVETGELFF. CDR3 nucleotides: TGCGCCAGCAGCTCCGGCCAGGTGGAGACCGGGGAGCTGTTTTTT.

The chain joins TRBV10-2 to TRBJ2-3; the D is unclear. The CDR3 contains 14 residues. V lost 8 bases, J lost 1 base, and 13 bases lay in between. CDR1 and CDR2 from the germline V gene are WSHSY and SAAADI. The CDR3 DNA sequence: TGCGCCAGCGCAGTACTACCTGGCACAGATACGCAGTATTTT. This sequence encodes CASAVLPGTDTQYF.

The sample holds many counts of this clonotype. This chain joins TRBV13 and TRBJ2-7; no firm D call. Germline V gene data show CDR1 as PRHDT and CDR2 as FYEKMQ (reference sequence). Deletions cut 5 bases from V and 3 bases from J, with 11 bases between. The CDR3 totals 13 residues. The CDR3 DNA sequence: TGTGCCAGCAGCCCCTCACATAACTACGAGCAGTACTTC. This gives the protein CASSPSHNYEQYF.

This clonotype was observed many times. The chain uses TRBV2 and TRBJ2-6; TRBD2 is a possible D gene (5 bases). Trimming removed 1 base at V and 2 bases at J, with 6 bases between. Germline V gene data show CDR1 as SNHLY and CDR2 as FYNNEI. CDR3 length: 15 residues. The chain's CDR3 is CASSEEGAGANVLTF. CDR3 coding DNA: TGTGCCAGCAGTGAAGAGGGAGCTGGGGCCAACGTCCTGACTTTC.

Ten or more counts support this clonotype. The V and J genes are TRBV30 and TRBJ2-7, with 8 bases that match TRBD2. The CDR3 extends over 14 amino acids. CDR1 is GTSNPN and CDR2 is SVGIG in the germline V gene (reference sequence). With 5 bases clipped from V and 0 bases from J, the junction kept 6 bases outside the gene matches. Written as DNA, the CDR3 is TGTGCCTGGCGACTTAGCGGGATCTCCTACGAGCAGTACTTC. Translated: CAWRLSGISYEQYF.

In this sample, this clonotype turned up many times. V usage is TRBV18 and J usage is TRBJ2-7; D gene ambiguous. Germline-derived CDR1 and CDR2 are KGHSH and LQKENI. The CDR3 runs to 14 residues. V gave up 3 bases and J gave up 0 bases, with 9 bases separating them. The CDR3 region has the DNA TGTGCCAGCTCACCCACACACAGCTCCTACGAGCAGTACTTC. Protein: CASSPTHSSYEQYF.

CDR3 coding DNA: TGTGCCAGCAGCGTAGAGGGACAGGCCCAAGAGACCCAGTACTTC. Translating gives CASSVEGQAQETQYF. V and J are TRBV9 and TRBJ2-5, with TRBD1 matching over 8 bases. The CDR3 loop spans 15 amino acids. The germline gives CDR1 SGDLS, CDR2 YYNGEE. Trimming took 0 bases from V and 1 from J; bases not matched to a gene: 2. Filled out from reference TRBV9 and TRBJ2-5, the complete variable domain reads DSGVTQTPKHLITATGQRVTLRCSPRSGDLSVYWYQQSLDQGLQFLIQYYNGEERAKGNILERFSAQQFPDLHSELNLSSLELGDSALYFCASSVEGQAQETQYFGPGTRLLVL.

This clonotype was detected many times. V usage is TRBV18 and J usage is TRBJ2-3, with TRBD2 matching over 8 bases. The CDR3 sequence is 15 residues long. The junction had 6 bases not matched to a gene; V was cut back by 3 bases and J by 4 bases. Germline-derived CDR1 and CDR2 are KGHSH and LQKENI. CDR3 in amino acids: CASSPTGGAPDTQYF. For the CDR3, the DNA is TGTGCCAGCTCACCTACGGGAGGGGCCCCAGATACGCAGTATTTT.

The chain is built from TRBV27 and TRBJ1-1; D unclear. Germline V gene lookup returns CDR1 MNHEY and CDR2 SMNVEV (reference sequence). Trimming shortened V by 4 bases and J by 1 base, and 10 bases separated the two germline ends. There are 14 residues in the CDR3. The CDR3 loop is CASSYIPGNTEAFF. CDR3 in DNA: TGTGCCAGCAGTTACATACCAGGGAACACTGAAGCTTTCTTT.

This clonotype has more than one count but fewer than ten. This chain joins TRBV7-3 and TRBJ2-3, with 7 bases identical to TRBD2. This CDR3 comprises 14 residues. Germline lookup yields CDR1 SGHTA and CDR2 FQGTGA. J was trimmed by 4 bases and V by 5 bases; bases with no gene match: 6. This chain's CDR3 is CASSHGLGADTQYF. The DNA for the CDR3 is TGTGCCAGCAGCCACGGACTAGGGGCAGATACGCAGTATTTT.

As for this clonotype: A much larger clone is a single base away; this may be a read error. The gene calls are TRBV11-2 and TRBJ2-7; D is possibly TRBD1 (6 bases). CDR1 and CDR2 from the germline V gene are SGHAT and FQNNGV. CDR3 length: 17 amino acids. The CDR3 reads CASSLHRERIYSYKQYF. Written as DNA, the CDR3 is TGTGCCAGCAGCTTACACAGGGAGAGGATTTACTCCTACAAGCAGTACTTC.

This clonotype was detected many times. The chain is built from TRBV5-1 and TRBJ2-1; 7 nucleotides align to TRBD2. V shed 0 bases, J shed 5 bases, and the junction held 5 bases outside the gene matches. The length of the CDR3 is 15 residues. Germline V CDR1 and CDR2: SGHRS, YFSETQ. CDR3 bases: TGCGCCAGCAGCTTGGCGGGGGGAAGCCACAATGAGCAGTTCTTC. Amino acid sequence: CASSLAGGSHNEQFF.

This clonotype was seen repeatedly, ten times or more. The genes are TRBV12-3 or TRBV12-4 and TRBJ1-2, with 7 bases lining up with TRBD1. V shed 2 bases, J shed 3 bases, and the junction held 9 bases outside the gene matches. The CDR3 sequence is 16 residues long. CDR3 sequence: CASSLSETGLDYGYTF. CDR3 nucleotide sequence: TGTGCCAGCAGTTTATCCGAGACAGGGCTCGACTATGGCTACACCTTC.

This clonotype has more than one count but fewer than ten. The rearrangement links TRBV7-9 to TRBJ2-5; 16 bases match TRBD2. The CDR3 consists of 17 residues. Germline V gives CDR1 SEHNR, CDR2 FQNEAQ (reference sequence). V shed 3 bases and J 3 bases; nucleotides not matched to a gene: 4. The CDR3 region has the DNA TGTGCCAGCAGCTTTCCGGGACTAGCGGGAGGGGAAGAGACCCAGTACTTC. Residues: CASSFPGLAGGEETQYF.

This clonotype showed up many times. The chain is built from TRBV10-3 and TRBJ2-6, with D tentatively TRBD1 (5 bases). Per germline, CDR1 ENHRY and CDR2 SYGVKD. This CDR3 is 15 amino acids long. V was shortened by 7 bases and J by 1 base, with 11 bases between the two germline ends. DNA for the CDR3: TGTGCCATCAACAAGGGGCAGTCTGGGGCCAACGTCCTGACTTTC. Translation: CAINKGQSGANVLTF.

V is TRBV18 and J is TRBJ1-5; D is ambiguous. The CDR3 runs 17 residues. The germline CDR1 and CDR2 sequences are KGHSH and LQKENI. V lost 2 bases and J 1 base, leaving 15 bases between the germline ends. Here the CDR3 DNA reads TGTGCCAGCTCACCAAAATCCCCTATAGGGAGCAATCAGCCCCAGCATTTT. Amino acids: CASSPKSPIGSNQPQHF.

This clonotype appeared many times. This chain links TRBV20-1 with TRBJ2-1; TRBD2 matches at 7 bases. Germline lookup yields CDR1 DFQATT and CDR2 SNEGSKA (reference sequence). The CDR3 runs 20 residues. V was pared by 4 bases and J by 0 bases, with 21 bases of the junction left unmatched. CDR3 region: CSAKHLGSSGLESSYNEQFF. CDR3 sequence (DNA): TGCAGTGCTAAACACTTGGGGAGTAGCGGGTTAGAGAGCTCCTACAATGAGCAGTTCTTC.

This clonotype was observed many times. The chain joins TRBV28 to TRBJ2-7, with TRBD2 identical over 13 bases. This CDR3 is 17 amino acids long. The germline CDR1 and CDR2 sequences are MDHEN and SYDVKM. V shed 6 bases, J shed 7 bases, and the junction held 15 bases outside the gene matches. CDR3 sequence: CASRTPGLAGRTGEQYF. CDR3 DNA: TGTGCCAGCAGGACTCCGGGACTAGCGGGAAGGACTGGTGAGCAGTACTTC.

This clonotype was counted many times. The V gene is TRBV3-1, the J gene TRBJ1-4; no clear D gene. This CDR3 comprises 13 residues. Looked up from germline, CDR1 is LGHDT and CDR2 is YNNKEL (reference sequence). V was cut by 4 bases and J by 6 bases, with 9 bases left in between. The CDR3 spells CASSPRTDEKLFF. The CDR3 region has the DNA TGTGCCAGCAGCCCTCGGACTGATGAAAAACTGTTTTTT.

This clonotype was recorded a few times. This chain uses TRBV5-1 with TRBJ1-1, with 10 bases lining up with TRBD1. Germline lookup yields CDR1 SGHRS and CDR2 YFSETQ. This CDR3 is built from 14 residues. The V segment lost 7 bases and the J segment 2 bases; nucleotides outside the gene matches: 5. CDR3 region: CASARTGGNTEAFF. CDR3 in DNA: TGCGCCAGCGCAAGGACAGGGGGAAACACTGAAGCTTTCTTT.

This clonotype was seen only a few times. The chain links TRBV15 to TRBJ2-1; 11 positions agree with TRBD2. The CDR3 is 15 residues long. V shed 8 bases, J shed 12 bases, and the junction held 15 bases outside the gene matches. Germline CDR1 is LNHNV and CDR2 is YYDKDF (reference sequence). CDR3 bases: TGTGCCACCCGCCGTAGCGGGAGGGCAGGATTGGGGCAGTTCTTC. It encodes CATRRSGRAGLGQFF. Looking up the rest from reference TRBV15 and TRBJ2-1 gives the full variable domain: DAMVIQNPRYQVTQFGKPVTLSCSQTLNHNVMYWYQQKSSQAPKLLFHYYDKDFNNEADTPDNFQSRRPNTSFCFLDIRSPGLGDTAMYLCATRRSGRAGLGQFFGPGTRLTVL.

In this sample, this clonotype turned up a few times. J is TRBJ2-6 and V is TRBV28; TRBD2 aligns across 7 bases. J gave up 3 bases and V 7 bases, and 6 bases lay outside the gene matches. The CDR3 length is 15 residues. Germline-derived CDR1 and CDR2 are MDHEN and SYDVKM. The chain's CDR3 is CASIRGGFGANVLTF. CDR3 DNA sequence: TGTGCCAGCATAAGGGGAGGGTTTGGGGCCAACGTCCTGACTTTC.

This clonotype appeared a few times. The chain couples TRBV29-1 to TRBJ2-5, with unresolved D. Looked up from germline, CDR1 is SQVTM and CDR2 is ANQGSEA. Trimming took off 4 bases at V and 1 base at J, with 4 bases between the two ends. The CDR3 totals 11 residues. CDR3 protein: CSVVPQETQYF. In DNA form, the CDR3 reads TGCAGCGTTGTCCCCCAAGAGACCCAGTACTTC.

This clonotype has just a few counts. V usage is TRBV27 and J usage is TRBJ2-7, with 11 positions matching TRBD2. Trimming removed 4 bases from V and 5 bases from J; junction bases left unmatched: 7. Per the germline V gene, CDR1 is MNHEY and CDR2 is SMNVEV (reference sequence). The CDR3 extends over 15 amino acids. CDR3 sequence reads: CASSSQTSGTHEQYF. CDR3 nucleotides: TGTGCCAGCAGTTCCCAGACTAGCGGGACCCACGAGCAGTACTTC.

The chain carries TRBV5-1 and TRBJ2-7, with D perhaps TRBD2 (6 bases). Trimming took 4 bases from V and 4 from J, leaving 12 bases between them. Germline values: CDR1 SGHRS, CDR2 YFSETQ. This CDR3 contains 13 residues. The CDR3 DNA reads TGCGCCAGCAGCCCGGCGGAGGGTTACGAGCAGTACTTC. Translated: CASSPAEGYEQYF.

At least ten counts were recorded for this clonotype. The rearrangement joins TRBV20-1 to TRBJ1-6; D is uncertain. In germline, CDR1 is DFQATT, CDR2 SNEGSKA (reference sequence). V was pared by 6 bases and J by 5 bases, with 14 bases between. This CDR3 spans 14 amino acids. CDR3 nucleotides: TGCAGTGCGGCCGGTTTGGCAAATAATTCACCCCTCCACTTT. It is translated as CSAAGLANNSPLHF.

The chain has TRBV10-3 and TRBJ2-7; TRBD2 matches at 10 bases. Per the germline V gene, CDR1 is ENHRY and CDR2 is SYGVKD. J gave up 0 bases and V 6 bases, and 11 bases lay outside the gene matches. This CDR3 comprises 17 residues. The CDR3 sequence is CAISAVTSGQASYEQYF. The CDR3, as DNA: TGTGCCATCAGCGCCGTGACTAGCGGGCAAGCCTCCTACGAGCAGTACTTC.